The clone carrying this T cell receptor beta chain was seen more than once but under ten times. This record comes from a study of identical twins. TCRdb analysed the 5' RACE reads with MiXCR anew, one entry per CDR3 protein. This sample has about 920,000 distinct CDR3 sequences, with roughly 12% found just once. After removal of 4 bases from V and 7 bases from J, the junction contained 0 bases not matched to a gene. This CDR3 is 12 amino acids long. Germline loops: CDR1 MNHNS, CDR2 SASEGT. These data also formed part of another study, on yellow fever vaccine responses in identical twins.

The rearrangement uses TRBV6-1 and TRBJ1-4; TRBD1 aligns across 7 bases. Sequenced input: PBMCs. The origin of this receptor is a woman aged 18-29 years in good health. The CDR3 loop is CASSGQGEKLFF. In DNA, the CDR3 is TGTGCCAGCAGTGGACAGGGTGAAAAACTGTTTTTT.